What follows are 9 T cell receptor beta chains derived from one specimen sequenced in a study of blood T cell repertoires in COVID-19. Libraries were prepared by immunoSEQ multiplex PCR; TCRdb keeps only in-frame clonotypes and omits some of them. The sample consists of 110,000 to 150,000 clones, more than 75% of them appearing once. Material: peripheral blood. These receptors came from a man aged 55 to 70 with acute or convalescent COVID-19.

CDR3 nucleotides: TGTGCCAGCAGTTTGATCGGAGTCTATGGCTACACCTTC. It encodes CASSLIGVYGYTF. J is TRBJ1-2 and V is TRBV12-3 or TRBV12-4, with D unresolved. The CDR3 consists of 13 residues. Trimming cost V 3 bases and J 4 bases, with 9 bases left between them.

CDR3 amino acids: CASSISTGYEETQYF. As DNA, the CDR3 is TGTGCCAGCAGCATTTCGACAGGGTACGAAGAGACCCAGTACTTC. The chain is built from TRBV7-6 and TRBJ2-5; 7 nucleotides match TRBD1. Germline V gene data show CDR1 as SGHVS and CDR2 as FNYEAQ. After removal of 5 bases from V and 3 bases from J, the junction contained 9 bases not matched to a gene. The CDR3 consists of 15 residues.

The V and J genes are TRBV27 and TRBJ2-1; TRBD2 matches 10 bases. With 7 bases clipped from V and 6 bases from J, the junction kept 0 bases outside the gene matches. Germline V gives CDR1 MNHEY, CDR2 SMNVEV (reference sequence). The CDR3 runs to 12 residues. The CDR3, as DNA: TGTGCCAGCAAGCGGGGGGGCAATGAGCAGTTCTTC. It specifies CASKRGGNEQFF.

J is TRBJ1-6 and V is TRBV27, with a weak D call TRBD1 (6 bases). Looked up from germline, CDR1 is MNHEY and CDR2 is SMNVEV (reference sequence). The CDR3 runs 15 residues. V lost 4 bases to trimming and J lost 3 bases, with 10 bases between them. The CDR3 loop is CASSSRQDYNSPLHF. The CDR3 DNA sequence: TGTGCCAGCAGTTCCCGACAGGACTATAATTCACCCCTCCACTTT.

The chain recombines TRBV6-6 with TRBJ2-7; 7 positions agree with TRBD1. The CDR3 is 15 residues long. Germline V gives CDR1 MNHNY, CDR2 SVGAGI (reference sequence). The trim removed 6 bases at V and 2 bases at J, leaving 10 bases unmatched. The CDR3 bases are TGTGCCAGCAGGAGCCGGGACAGACTAACCTACGAGCAGTACTTC. Translation gives CASRSRDRLTYEQYF.

The V gene is TRBV4-2, the J gene TRBJ2-1; tentative D call: TRBD2 (6 bases). CDR1 is LGHNA, CDR2 YNFKEQ, per germline. The V gene lost 0 bases and the J gene lost 2 bases, with 11 bases spanning the gap. The CDR3 loop spans 16 amino acids. CDR3 DNA sequence: TGTGCCAGCAGCCAAGATCCCGGGAGTCCCTACAATGAGCAGTTCTTC. Translating gives CASSQDPGSPYNEQFF.

V gene TRBV10-3 combines with J gene TRBJ2-3; D is perhaps TRBD2 (5 bases). Trimming pared 2 bases from V and 0 bases from J, leaving 12 bases between. Germline-derived CDR1 and CDR2 are ENHRY and SYGVKD. The CDR3 runs to 16 residues. The CDR3 loop is CAISEGLAHSTDTQYF. The DNA of the CDR3 is TGTGCCATCAGTGAGGGCCTAGCCCATAGCACAGATACGCAGTATTTT.

In its sample, this clone was seen a few times. J is TRBJ2-3 and V is TRBV7-3; TRBD1 is a possible D gene (5 bases). V was shortened by 1 base and J by 0 bases, with 8 bases between the two germline ends. In germline, CDR1 is SGHTA, CDR2 FQGTGA. The CDR3 consists of 15 residues. The CDR3 region is CASSLKAGSTDTQYF. The CDR3, as DNA: TGTGCCAGCAGCTTAAAGGCAGGGAGCACAGATACGCAGTATTTT. The variable domain in full, with the rest retrieved from reference TRBV7-3 and TRBJ2-3, is GAGVSQTPSNKVTEKGKYVELRCDPISGHTALYWYRQSLGQGPEFLIYFQGTGAADDSGLPNDRFFAVRPEGSVSTLKIQRTERGDSAVYLCASSLKAGSTDTQYFGPGTRLTVL.

V is TRBV6-2 or TRBV6-3 and J is TRBJ2-5; maybe TRBD1 (5 bases). V lost 0 bases and J 5 bases, leaving 16 bases between the germline ends. Germline assignment: CDR1 MNHEY and CDR2 SVGEGT. The CDR3 has 16 amino acids. CDR3 DNA sequence: TGTGCCAGCAGTTACTCAGGAAGTCAGGGATCCGAGACCCAGTACTTC. Translation gives CASSYSGSQGSETQYF.